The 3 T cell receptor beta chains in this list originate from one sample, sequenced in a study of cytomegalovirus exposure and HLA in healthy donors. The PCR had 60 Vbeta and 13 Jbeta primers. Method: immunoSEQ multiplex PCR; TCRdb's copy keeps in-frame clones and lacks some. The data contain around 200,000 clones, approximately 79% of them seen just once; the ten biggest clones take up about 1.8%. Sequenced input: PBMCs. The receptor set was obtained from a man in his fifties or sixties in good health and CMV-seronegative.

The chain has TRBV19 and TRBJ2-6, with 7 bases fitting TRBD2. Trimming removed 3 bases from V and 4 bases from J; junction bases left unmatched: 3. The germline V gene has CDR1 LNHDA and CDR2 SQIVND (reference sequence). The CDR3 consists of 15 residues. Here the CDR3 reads CASSMGLQGANVLTF. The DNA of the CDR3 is TGTGCCAGTAGTATGGGACTACAGGGGGCCAACGTCCTGACTTTC.

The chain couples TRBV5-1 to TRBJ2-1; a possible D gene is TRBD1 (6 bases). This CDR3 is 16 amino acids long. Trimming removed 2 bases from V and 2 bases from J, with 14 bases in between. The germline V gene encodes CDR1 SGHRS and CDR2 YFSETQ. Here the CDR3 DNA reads TGCGCCAGCAGCTTAGCAGGGGTTACCCCCTACAATGAGCAGTTCTTC. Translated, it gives CASSLAGVTPYNEQFF.

CDR3 protein: CASRQFGYTF. CDR3 in DNA: TGCGCCAGCAGACAGTTTGGCTACACCTTC. This chain connects TRBV10-1 to TRBJ1-2; D remains ambiguous. V was cut by 6 bases and J by 7 bases, with 6 bases left in between. Germline V gene lookup returns CDR1 WNHNN and CDR2 SYGVQD (reference sequence). The CDR3 spans 10 residues.